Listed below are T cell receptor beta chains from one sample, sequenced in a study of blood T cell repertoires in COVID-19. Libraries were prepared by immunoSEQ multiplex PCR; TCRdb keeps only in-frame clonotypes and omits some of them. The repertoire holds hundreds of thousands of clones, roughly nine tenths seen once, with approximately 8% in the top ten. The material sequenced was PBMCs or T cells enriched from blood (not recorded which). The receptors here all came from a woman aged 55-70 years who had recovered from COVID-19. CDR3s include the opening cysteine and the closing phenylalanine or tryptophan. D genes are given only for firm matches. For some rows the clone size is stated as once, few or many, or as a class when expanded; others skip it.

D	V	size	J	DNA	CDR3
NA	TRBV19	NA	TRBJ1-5	TGTGCCAGTAGCCGCGAACGGGGGAATCAGCCCCAGCATTTT	CASSRERGNQPQHF
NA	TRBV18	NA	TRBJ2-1	TGTGCCAGCTCACCTATGGGGCAGGCCTACAATGAGCAGTTCTTC	CASSPMGQAYNEQFF
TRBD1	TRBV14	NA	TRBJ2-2	TGTGCCAGCAGCCAGAGACTTCAGGGGGCGAGCGGGGAGCTGTTTTTT	CASSQRLQGASGELFF
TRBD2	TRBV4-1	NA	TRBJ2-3	TGCGCCAGCAGTCCCATTACTAGCGGGGAAGATACGCAGTATTTT	CASSPITSGEDTQYF
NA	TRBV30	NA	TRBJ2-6	TGTGCCTGGAAAGGAGGCTCTGGGGCCAACGTCCTGACTTTC	CAWKGGSGANVLTF
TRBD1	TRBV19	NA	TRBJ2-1	TGTGCCAGTAGTTTCGTCGGGACAGGGATTGGGAATGAGCAGTTCTTC	CASSFVGTGIGNEQFF
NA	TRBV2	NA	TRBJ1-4	TGTGCCAGCAGTAACAGGGTCGGGAATGAAAAACTGTTTTTT	CASSNRVGNEKLFF
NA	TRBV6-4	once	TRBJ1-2	TGTGCCAGCAGTGGAGGAGGGACGGGAGATGGCTACACCTTC	CASSGGGTGDGYTF
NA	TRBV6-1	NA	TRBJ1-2	TGTGCCAGCAGTGACCCTGTTAGGACAGCTAACTATGGCTACACCTTC	CASSDPVRTANYGYTF
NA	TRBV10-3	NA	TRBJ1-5	TGTGCCATCAGTGAGTCGAAGGGGGGGGCCAATCAGCCCCAGCATTTT	CAISESKGGANQPQHF
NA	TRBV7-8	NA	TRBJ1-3	TGTGCCAGCAGCTTAGAGTACAGGGCGCAGGGAAACACCATATATTTT	CASSLEYRAQGNTIYF
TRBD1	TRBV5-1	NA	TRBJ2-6	TGCGCCAGCAGCTTGGGACAGGGCGCGTCTGGGGCCAACGTCCTGACTTTC	CASSLGQGASGANVLTF
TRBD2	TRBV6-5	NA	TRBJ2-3	TGTGCCAGCAGAGCGGGGGGGATTCCAGATACGCAGTATTTT	CASRAGGIPDTQYF
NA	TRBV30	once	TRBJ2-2	TGTGCCTGGAGTCCCCAAGGGGGGGGCGCCGGGGAGCTGTTTTTT	CAWSPQGGGAGELFF
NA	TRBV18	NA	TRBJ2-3	TGTGCCAGCTCACCACCGTTATGGGGGGTTCGCACAGATACGCAGTATTTT	CASSPPLWGVRTDTQYF
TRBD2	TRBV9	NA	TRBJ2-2	TGTGCCAGCAGCACTAGCGGGGGAGGTACCGGGGAGCTGTTTTTT	CASSTSGGGTGELFF
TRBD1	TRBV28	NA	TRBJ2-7	TGTGCCAGCAGTTATCCGGGACAGGGCTACGAGCAGTACTTC	CASSYPGQGYEQYF
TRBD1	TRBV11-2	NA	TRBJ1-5	TGTGCCAGCAGCCTACAGGGGCTGCAGCCCCAGCATTTT	CASSLQGLQPQHF
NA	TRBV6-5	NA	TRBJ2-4	TGTGCCAGCACCCGAGAAACAGCAAACATTCAGTACTTC	CASTRETANIQYF
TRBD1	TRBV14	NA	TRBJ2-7	TGTGCCAGCAGCATGACAGGGGATTCCTACGAGCAGTACTTC	CASSMTGDSYEQYF
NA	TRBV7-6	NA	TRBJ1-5	TGTGCCAGCAGCTTATACGGGGGCAATCAGCCCCAGCATTTT	CASSLYGGNQPQHF
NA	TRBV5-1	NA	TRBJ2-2	TGCGCCAGCAGCTTGGGGGGGCTCGGCACCGGGGAGCTGTTTTTT	CASSLGGLGTGELFF
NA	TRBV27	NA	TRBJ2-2	TGTGCCAGCAGTTTAGGGACTAACACCGGGGAGCTGTTTTTT	CASSLGTNTGELFF
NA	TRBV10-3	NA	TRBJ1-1	TGTGCCATCTCCCTCCCCGGGAACACTGAAGCTTTCTTT	CAISLPGNTEAFF
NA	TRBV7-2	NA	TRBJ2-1	TGTGCCAGCAGCTTTAAGGTCGGGAACGGGGTCAATGAGCAGTTCTTC	CASSFKVGNGVNEQFF
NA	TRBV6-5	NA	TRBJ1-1	TGTGCCAGCACCGCAGGGTCCCATGAAGCTTTCTTT	CASTAGSHEAFF
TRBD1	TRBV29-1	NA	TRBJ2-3	TGCAGCTTAGCCGGGACAGGGTCCGTCACAGATACGCAGTATTTT	CSLAGTGSVTDTQYF
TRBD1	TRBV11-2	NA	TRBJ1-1	TGTGCCAGCAGCTTAGGGGGACAGGGGAGGGTCACTGAAGCTTTCTTT	CASSLGGQGRVTEAFF
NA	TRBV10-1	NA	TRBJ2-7	TGCGCCAGCAGTTCACCTGCAGGGGTGCAGTACTTC	CASSSPAGVQYF
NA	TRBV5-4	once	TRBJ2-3	TGTGCCAGCAGCCCGAGGGTGGGCACAGATACGCAGTATTTT	CASSPRVGTDTQYF
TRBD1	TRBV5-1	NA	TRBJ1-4	TGCGCCAGCAGCCTGGACGGACAGGGCGGAGAAAAACTGTTTTTT	CASSLDGQGGEKLFF
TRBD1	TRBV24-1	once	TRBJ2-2	TGTGCCACCAGTGATTTTGGACAGGGCCGCATTAATGAGGAGCTGTTTTTT	CATSDFGQGRINEELFF
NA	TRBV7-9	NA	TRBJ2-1	TGTGCCAGCAGCTTAGGGTCCGGCGGCTCCAATGAGCAGTTCTTC	CASSLGSGGSNEQFF
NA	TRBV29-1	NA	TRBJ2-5	TGCAGCGTTGAAACGAGAGAGACCCAGTACTTC	CSVETRETQYF
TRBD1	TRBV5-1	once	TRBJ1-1	TGCGCCAGCAGCTTACGGGACAGGGTTATAGGGTTGGACACTGAAGCTTTCTTT	CASSLRDRVIGLDTEAFF
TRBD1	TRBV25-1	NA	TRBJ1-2	TGTGCCAGCAGTGGTACAGGGGCAAACAACTATGGCTACACCTTC	CASSGTGANNYGYTF
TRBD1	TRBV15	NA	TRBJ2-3	TGTGCCACCAGCAGAACCCAGGGGGCTATCACAGATACGCAGTATTTT	CATSRTQGAITDTQYF
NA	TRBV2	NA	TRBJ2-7	TGTGCCAGCAGTGAACAGGGGTCCTACGAGCAGTACTTC	CASSEQGSYEQYF
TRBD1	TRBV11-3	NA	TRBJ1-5	TGTGCCAGCAGCTTGGACAGGGTTAATGAGCCCCAGCATTTT	CASSLDRVNEPQHF